This T cell receptor beta chain comes out of a study of CD8+ T cells in alopecia areata. The wider study: Each of the treated patients was given oral tofacitinib, 5 to 10 mg twice daily, for moderate-to-severe alopecia areata. Findings and limits, study-wide: Mice showed clearer TCR sharing than patients did, a gap that was possibly HLA-related. In lesional scalp, particularly from alopecia totalis/universalis, clonality was higher than in normal scalp.

Extracted RNA was reverse transcribed, and the resulting cDNA served as sequencing template. Data came from immunoSEQ multiplex PCR; TCRdb stores just in-frame clones and leaves some out. The data contain about 150,000 clones, roughly 44% of them singletons. About this clone itself: Its target is not known.

Source material: CD4+ T cells sorted from blood. This clonotype originated in a human donor with alopecia areata.

CDR3 sequence reads: CASSRLAGAETQYF. The CDR3 DNA follows: TGCGCCAGCAGTAGACTAGCGGGAGCGGAGACCCAGTACTTC. V is TRBV5-1 and J is TRBJ2-5; 12 bases are shared with TRBD2. V lost 5 bases to trimming and J lost 5 bases; unmatched junction nucleotides: 4. CDR1 SGHRS and CDR2 YFSETQ come from the germline V gene. The CDR3 is 14 amino acids.